In its sample, the clone carrying this TCR beta chain was seen a few times. Deletions cut 8 bases from V and 0 bases from J, with 14 bases between. From germline, CDR1 is MDHEN and CDR2 SYDVKM. The CDR3 runs to 15 residues. These data originate in a study of blood T cell repertoires in COVID-19. The method was immunoSEQ multiplex PCR; TCRdb's version includes in-frame clones alone and lacks a portion of them. The sample gives approximately 200,000 clones, 65% to 90% of which show up once; less than 8% is in the top ten. The source is a woman in her forties or fifties with acute or convalescent COVID-19. The sample comprised peripheral blood. The gene calls are TRBV28 and TRBJ1-5; TRBD1 might be the D (5 bases). The CDR3 region has the DNA TGTGCCAGCGACCCGACAGAGAATAGCAATCAGCCCCAGCATTTT. The encoded protein is CASDPTENSNQPQHF.